Shown below are 27 T cell receptor beta chains from a single sample sequenced in a study of spatial heterogeneity in lung cancer (dated by TCRdb to the late 2010s). What this sample's time point label stands for: blood at routine non-recurrence follow-up after resection. Receptor amplification or capture employed 5' RACE. Sequencing used a NextSeq 500. The raw public reads went through TCRdb reprocessing: fastp at Q25, MiXCR clone calling, in-frame beta chains kept. Each record represents a unique CDR3 protein, reported with the most common genes and DNA among its rows. This sample gives nearly 95,000 distinct CDR3 sequences in total; roughly a fifth of them show up just once. 20% to 25% of the sample is in the top ten clones. Sequenced here: PBMCs, sampled at follow-up. These receptors were collected from a male donor with early-stage non-small cell lung cancer.

J is TRBJ1-5 and V is TRBV6-6, with 7 bases fitting TRBD1. CDR3 length equals 15 residues. CDR1 and CDR2 from the germline V gene are MNHNY and SVGAGI (reference sequence). The J segment lost 2 bases and the V segment lost 10 bases, leaving 11 bases of the junction unmatched. The CDR3 coding sequence is TGTGCCACTGAGACAGGGAAAGGCGGCAATCAGCCCCAGCATTTT. It codes for CATETGKGGNQPQHF.

The chain carries TRBV7-9 and TRBJ2-1; 11 bases map to TRBD2. The CDR3 length is 18 residues. With V trimmed by 5 bases and J by 7 bases, 16 bases remained unmatched. Germline CDR1 reads SEHNR; CDR2 reads FQNEAQ (reference sequence). The chain's CDR3 is CASSPAVVAGGPGNEQFF. The CDR3 region has the DNA TGTGCCAGCAGCCCCGCCGTGGTAGCGGGAGGGCCTGGGAATGAGCAGTTCTTC.

The chain employs TRBV2 and TRBJ1-5, with TRBD1 matching over 8 bases. J lost 4 bases, V lost 1 base, and 3 bases had no gene match. CDR1 and CDR2 (germline): SNHLY, FYNNEI. CDR3 length equals 15 residues. This CDR3 is CASSEVRTGNQPQHF. The CDR3 region has the DNA TGTGCCAGCAGTGAAGTCAGGACAGGGAATCAGCCCCAGCATTTT.

The V and J genes are TRBV15 and TRBJ1-5, with 7 bases lining up with TRBD1. The V segment lost 6 bases and the J segment 1 base; nucleotides outside the gene matches: 3. Germline V lookup: CDR1 LNHNV, CDR2 YYDKDF (reference sequence). CDR3 length: 14 residues. DNA of the CDR3: TGTGCCACCAGAACAGGGGACAGCAATCAGCCCCAGCATTTT. Amino acids: CATRTGDSNQPQHF.

The CDR3 sequence is CASSSIPGLAGGGDTQYF. For the CDR3, the DNA is TGTGCCAGCAGTTCTATTCCGGGACTAGCGGGAGGAGGGGATACGCAGTATTTT. The rearrangement uses TRBV12-3 or TRBV12-4 and TRBJ2-3; TRBD2 agrees at 15 bases. V shed 4 bases, J shed 6 bases, and the junction held 11 bases outside the gene matches. The CDR3 runs 18 residues.

V usage is TRBV7-2 and J usage is TRBJ2-3, with TRBD1 matching over 9 bases. The CDR3 sequence is 15 residues long. Per germline, CDR1 SGHTA and CDR2 FQGNSA. J was trimmed by 6 bases and V by 5 bases; bases with no gene match: 9. DNA for the CDR3: TGTGCCAGCAGCCCATCGGGACAGGGAGTTGATACGCAGTATTTT. The encoded protein is CASSPSGQGVDTQYF.

Many counts were recorded for this clonotype. The chain is built from TRBV29-1 and TRBJ2-4; possibly TRBD2 for D (6 bases). Germline CDR1 and CDR2: SQVTM and ANQGSEA. There are 13 residues in the CDR3. V lost 0 bases and J lost 10, with 13 bases in between. The CDR3 region is CSVEDPGTPIQYF. CDR3 nucleotides: TGCAGCGTTGAAGATCCCGGGACTCCAATTCAGTACTTC.

This clonotype was counted between two and nine times. J is TRBJ1-6 and V is TRBV30; D uncertain. CDR1 and CDR2 (germline): GTSNPN, SVGIG (reference sequence). Between the trimmed V and J ends, which lost 3 bases and 6 bases, there was a span of 12 bases. The CDR3 covers 14 residues. The CDR3 DNA is TGTGCCTGGAGCGACGCATGGCGTAATTCACCCCTCCACTTT. Its translation: CAWSDAWRNSPLHF.

The V and J genes are TRBV7-2 and TRBJ1-3, with TRBD1 as a possible D gene (5 bases). The CDR3 is 13 amino acids. V dropped 2 bases and J dropped 9 bases, with 11 bases sitting between them. The germline V gene encodes CDR1 SGHTA and CDR2 FQGNSA. The CDR3 reads CASSLKPGSTIYF. For the CDR3, the DNA is TGTGCCAGCAGCTTAAAGCCAGGGTCCACCATATATTTT.

This clonotype was observed a few times. The V and J genes are TRBV24-1 and TRBJ2-7, with D maybe TRBD2 (5 bases). Germline CDR1 KGHDR, CDR2 SFDVKD. Deletions cut 7 bases from V and 2 bases from J, with 11 bases between. This CDR3 is 13 amino acids long. This chain's CDR3 is CATSVTSPYEQYF. CDR3 DNA sequence: TGTGCCACCAGCGTCACTAGTCCCTACGAGCAGTACTTC.

This clonotype was seen a handful of times. The chain uses TRBV10-1 and TRBJ1-5, with D unclear. CDR3 length: 13 amino acids. The V and J ends lost 5 bases and 4 bases respectively, with 9 bases between them. The germline CDR1 and CDR2 sequences are WNHNN and SYGVQD (reference sequence). CDR3 nucleotide sequence: TGCGCCAGCAGTAACCAAGGGAATCAGCCCCAGCATTTT. This gives the protein CASSNQGNQPQHF.

Written as DNA, the CDR3 is TGTGCCAGCAACTCACAGGGGGCACGCAATCAGCCCCAGCATTTT. Its protein is CASNSQGARNQPQHF. The V gene is TRBV2, the J gene TRBJ1-5; TRBD1 matches 9 bases. The CDR3 runs 15 residues. Germline V gene lookup returns CDR1 SNHLY and CDR2 FYNNEI. J was trimmed by 2 bases and V by 7 bases; bases with no gene match: 6.

In this sample, this clonotype turned up a few times. The J gene is TRBJ2-2, the V gene TRBV10-2, with 13 nucleotides matching TRBD2. Trimming took 7 bases from V and 4 from J; bases not matched to a gene: 3. Germline V gene data show CDR1 as WSHSY and CDR2 as SAAADI. There are 15 residues in the CDR3. The CDR3 DNA sequence: TGCGCCAGCAAAGGGACTAGCGGGATCACCGGGGAGCTGTTTTTT. Translating gives CASKGTSGITGELFF.

This clonotype was recorded a few times. The chain has TRBV6-5 and TRBJ2-1; 9 nucleotides match TRBD2. CDR1 and CDR2 (germline): MNHEY, SVGAGI. The J segment lost 7 bases and the V segment lost 0 bases, leaving 10 bases of the junction unmatched. The CDR3 runs 17 residues. The CDR3 DNA is TGTGCCAGCAGTTACTCTGGCGGGGGGGCCCCGAGGAATGAGCAGTTCTTC. Encoded protein: CASSYSGGGAPRNEQFF.

This clonotype was seen only a few times. The chain has TRBV7-9 and TRBJ1-3, with D tentatively TRBD1 (6 bases). The V end lost 6 bases, the J end lost 10 bases, and 22 bases lay between the germline ends. CDR1 and CDR2 (germline): SEHNR, FQNEAQ (reference sequence). The CDR3 runs 15 residues. CDR3 loop: CASRPTQGSLRTIYF. The DNA of the CDR3 is TGTGCCAGCAGACCCACGCAGGGGTCTCTTCGGACCATATATTTT.

This clonotype was seen more than once but under ten times. The chain links TRBV5-6 to TRBJ2-3, with unresolved D. Per germline, CDR1 SGHDT and CDR2 YYEEEE. CDR3 length: 12 amino acids. Deletions cut 3 bases from V and 2 bases from J, with 4 bases between. CDR3 amino acids: CASSSATDTQYF. The CDR3 DNA reads TGTGCCAGCAGCTCAGCCACAGATACGCAGTATTTT.

The chain has TRBV5-6 and TRBJ1-2; 9 nucleotides line up with TRBD1. V lost 4 bases to trimming and J lost 8 bases; unmatched junction nucleotides: 3. The CDR3 is 12 residues long. Germline V lookup: CDR1 SGHDT, CDR2 YYEEEE. CDR3 protein: CASSIGQGGYTF. CDR3 DNA: TGTGCCAGCAGCATAGGACAGGGGGGCTACACCTTC.

This clonotype was picked up many times. An end of the junction differs from the germline gene, which may be a read error. This chain uses TRBV12-3 or TRBV12-4 with TRBJ1-3; D ambiguous. The CDR3 length is 15 residues. The CDR3 sequence: CASQSSFGPDRTAFF. CDR3 in DNA: TGTGCCAGCCAAAGCAGTTTTGGTCCGGATAGGACGGCATTTTTT.

This clonotype has a handful of counts. V gene TRBV9 combines with J gene TRBJ2-2; D is unclear. The CDR3 totals 16 residues. V lost 2 bases and J lost 0, with 11 bases in between. CDR1 and CDR2 from the germline V gene are SGDLS and YYNGEE. The CDR3 spells CASSVPRATNTGELFF. The CDR3 DNA follows: TGTGCCAGCAGCGTCCCTAGGGCTACGAACACCGGGGAGCTGTTTTTT.

The gene calls are TRBV19 and TRBJ1-2; unclear D gene. V was cut by 3 bases and J by 0 bases, with 8 bases left in between. The CDR3 contains 14 residues. In germline, CDR1 is LNHDA, CDR2 SQIVND (reference sequence). Here the CDR3 DNA reads TGTGCCAGTAGTATTCGCCCAGCTAACTATGGCTACACCTTC. Its protein is CASSIRPANYGYTF.

This clonotype occurred a few times. The chain carries TRBV11-2 and TRBJ2-5; 11 bases are a match to TRBD1. Trimming took 2 bases from V and 2 from J; bases not matched to a gene: 7. The CDR3 length is 17 residues. Per germline, CDR1 SGHAT and CDR2 FQNNGV. The CDR3 region has the DNA TGTGCCAGCAGCTTAACCGCGGGACAGGGGGTACAAGAGACCCAGTACTTC. This translates into CASSLTAGQGVQETQYF. Drawing the rest from reference TRBV11-2 and TRBJ2-5, the complete variable domain is EAGVAQSPRYKIIEKRQSVAFWCNPISGHATLYWYQQILGQGPKLLIQFQNNGVVDDSQLPKDRFSAERLKGVDSTLKIQPAKLEDSAVYLCASSLTAGQGVQETQYFGPGTRLLVL.

This clonotype was found many times. The V call is TRBV10-3, the J call TRBJ2-1, with 10 bases matching TRBD2. This CDR3 is 15 amino acids long. Germline-derived CDR1 and CDR2 are ENHRY and SYGVKD. With 4 bases clipped from V and 12 bases from J, the junction kept 12 bases outside the gene matches. The CDR3: CAISGLAGPVGVQFF. The CDR3 DNA is TGTGCCATCAGTGGACTAGCGGGCCCCGTGGGGGTGCAGTTCTTC.

The chain is built from TRBV5-1 and TRBJ1-2; 7 bases are a match to TRBD1. Germline CDR1 SGHRS, CDR2 YFSETQ. V trimming: 0 bases; J trimming: 4 bases; junction bases outside the gene matches: 3. This CDR3 is 14 amino acids long. The CDR3 region is CASSLVGGGYGYTF. DNA for the CDR3: TGCGCCAGCAGCTTGGTAGGGGGCGGCTATGGCTACACCTTC.

This chain joins TRBV6-1 and TRBJ2-4, with D maybe TRBD2 (6 bases). The CDR3 contains 13 residues. From germline, CDR1 is MNHNS and CDR2 SASEGT. V was cut by 6 bases and J by 8 bases, with 14 bases left in between. CDR3 region: CASRVGGRDIQYF. In DNA, the CDR3 is TGTGCCAGCAGGGTCGGGGGAAGGGACATTCAGTACTTC.

The sample holds many counts of this clonotype. The CDR3 loop reads CASSWRGSYEQYF. CDR3 nucleotides: TGTGCCAGCAGCTGGAGGGGATCCTACGAGCAGTACTTC. The J gene is TRBJ2-7, the V gene TRBV5-6; maybe TRBD2 (6 bases). CDR1 is SGHDT and CDR2 is YYEEEE in the germline V gene. The CDR3 is 13 residues long. The V gene lost 3 bases and the J gene lost 1 base, with 8 bases spanning the gap.

The chain links TRBV19 to TRBJ1-5, with 7 bases identical to TRBD1. This CDR3 is 16 amino acids long. CDR1 LNHDA and CDR2 SQIVND come from the germline V gene (reference sequence). With V trimmed by 4 bases and J by 0 bases, 6 bases remained unmatched. The DNA for the CDR3 is TGTGCCAGTAGTACCTTGACAGGGTCTAGCAATCAGCCCCAGCATTTT. Translated: CASSTLTGSSNQPQHF.

The genes are TRBV11-2 and TRBJ2-2; 8 positions agree with TRBD1. From germline, CDR1 is SGHAT and CDR2 FQNNGV. The CDR3 is 16 amino acids. V trimming: 6 bases; J trimming: 7 bases; junction bases outside the gene matches: 13. CDR3 bases: TGTGCCAGCAGGCCCATCGACAGGGACAGGAGCGGGGAGCTGTTTTTT. Encoded protein: CASRPIDRDRSGELFF.